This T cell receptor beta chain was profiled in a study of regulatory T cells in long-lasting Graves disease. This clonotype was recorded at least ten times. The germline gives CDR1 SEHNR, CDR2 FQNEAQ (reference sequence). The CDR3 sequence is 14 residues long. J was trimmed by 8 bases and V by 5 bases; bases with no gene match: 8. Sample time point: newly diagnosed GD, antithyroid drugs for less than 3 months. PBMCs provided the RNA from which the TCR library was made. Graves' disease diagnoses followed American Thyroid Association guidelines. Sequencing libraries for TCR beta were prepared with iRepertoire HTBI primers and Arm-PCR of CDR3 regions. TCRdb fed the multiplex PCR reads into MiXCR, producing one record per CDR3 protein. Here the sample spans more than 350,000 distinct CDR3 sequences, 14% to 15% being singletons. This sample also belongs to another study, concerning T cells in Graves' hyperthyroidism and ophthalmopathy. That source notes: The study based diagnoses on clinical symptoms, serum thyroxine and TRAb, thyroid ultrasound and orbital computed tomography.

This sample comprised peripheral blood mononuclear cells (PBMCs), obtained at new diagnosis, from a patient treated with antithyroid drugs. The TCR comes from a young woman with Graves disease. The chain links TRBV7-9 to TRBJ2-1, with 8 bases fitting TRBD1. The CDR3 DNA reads TGTGCCAGCAGCCCCTGGACAGGGACGGATGAGCAGTTCTTC. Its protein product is CASSPWTGTDEQFF.